This T cell receptor beta chain was identified in a study of T cell responses to AZD1222 COVID-19 vaccine. General study points: The donor group comprised mostly white British people and more females; the analysis possibly underestimated clonal diversity. Vaccine-related CD4 TCRs covered spike, predominating at 160-218 and 743-854. Only five to seven AZD1222 recipients were seropositive at baseline.

This CDR3 has 17 amino acids. The germline CDR1 and CDR2 sequences are MNHNS and SASEGT. V dropped 2 bases and J dropped 7 bases, with 23 bases sitting between them. About this clone: The target antigen is unknown.

Clones were read by immunoSEQ multiplex PCR, and TCRdb kept only the in-frame ones, dropping some. In the table there are 150,000 to 200,000 clones, about 91% of which are singletons. Investigators merged groups given second doses at roughly 4 or roughly 12 weeks. This sequence originates from an adult who received the AZD1222 COVID-19 vaccine. The chain uses TRBV6-1 and TRBJ1-2; TRBD1 is a possible D gene (6 bases). The sequencing used peripheral blood, collected 28 days after the second AZD1222 dose. CDR3: CASSEIRLDSGLGGYTF. In DNA, the CDR3 is TGTGCCAGCAGTGAAATACGACTGGACAGCGGCCTGGGTGGCTACACCTTC.